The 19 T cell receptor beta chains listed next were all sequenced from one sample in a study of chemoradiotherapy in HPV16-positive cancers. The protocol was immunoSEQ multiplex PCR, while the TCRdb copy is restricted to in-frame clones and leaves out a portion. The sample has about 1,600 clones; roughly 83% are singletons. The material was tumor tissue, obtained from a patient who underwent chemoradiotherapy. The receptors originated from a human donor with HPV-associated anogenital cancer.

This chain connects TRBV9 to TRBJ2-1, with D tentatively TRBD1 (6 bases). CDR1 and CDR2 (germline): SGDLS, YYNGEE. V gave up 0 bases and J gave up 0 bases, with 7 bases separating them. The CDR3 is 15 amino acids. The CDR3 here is CASSVEDSSYNEQFF. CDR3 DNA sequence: TGTGCCAGCAGCGTAGAGGACAGCTCCTACAATGAGCAGTTCTTC.

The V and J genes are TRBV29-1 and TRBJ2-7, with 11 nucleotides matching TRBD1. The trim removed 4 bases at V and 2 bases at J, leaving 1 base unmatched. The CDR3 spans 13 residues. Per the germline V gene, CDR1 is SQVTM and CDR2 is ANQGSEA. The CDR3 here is CSVAGQGAYEQYF. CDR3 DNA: TGCAGCGTTGCGGGACAGGGGGCCTACGAGCAGTACTTC.

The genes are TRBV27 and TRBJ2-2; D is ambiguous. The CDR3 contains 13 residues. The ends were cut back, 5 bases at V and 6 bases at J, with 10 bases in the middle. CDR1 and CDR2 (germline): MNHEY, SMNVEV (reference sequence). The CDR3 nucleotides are TGTGCCAGCAGTCCCGACCTTGCCGGGGAGCTGTTTTTT. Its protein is CASSPDLAGELFF.

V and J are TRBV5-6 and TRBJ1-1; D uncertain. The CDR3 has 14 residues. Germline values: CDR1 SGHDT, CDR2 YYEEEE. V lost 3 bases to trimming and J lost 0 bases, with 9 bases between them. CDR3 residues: CASSWQAMNTEAFF. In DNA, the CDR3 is TGTGCCAGCAGCTGGCAGGCTATGAACACTGAAGCTTTCTTT.

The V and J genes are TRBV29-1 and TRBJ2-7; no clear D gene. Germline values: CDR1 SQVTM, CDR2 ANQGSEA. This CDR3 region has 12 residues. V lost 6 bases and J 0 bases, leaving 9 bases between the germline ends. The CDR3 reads CSVQADSYEQYF. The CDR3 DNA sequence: TGCAGCGTCCAGGCTGACTCCTACGAGCAGTACTTC.

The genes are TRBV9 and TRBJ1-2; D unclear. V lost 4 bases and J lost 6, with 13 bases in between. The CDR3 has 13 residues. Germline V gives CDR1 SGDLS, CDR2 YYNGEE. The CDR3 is CASSNHAWDGYTF. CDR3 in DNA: TGTGCCAGCAGCAACCACGCCTGGGATGGCTACACCTTC.

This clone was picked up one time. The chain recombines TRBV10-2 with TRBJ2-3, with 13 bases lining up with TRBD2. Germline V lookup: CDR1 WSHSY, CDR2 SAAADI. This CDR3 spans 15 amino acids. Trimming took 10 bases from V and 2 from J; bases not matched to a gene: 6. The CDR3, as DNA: TGCGCCACCTGGGGGACTAGCGGGACCACAGATACGCAGTATTTT. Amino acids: CATWGTSGTTDTQYF.

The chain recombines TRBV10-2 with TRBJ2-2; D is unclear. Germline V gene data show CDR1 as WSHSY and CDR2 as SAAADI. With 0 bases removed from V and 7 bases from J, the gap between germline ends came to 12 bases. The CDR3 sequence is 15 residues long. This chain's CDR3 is CASSESEWAVGELFF. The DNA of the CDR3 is TGCGCCAGCAGTGAGTCGGAGTGGGCGGTCGGGGAGCTGTTTTTT.

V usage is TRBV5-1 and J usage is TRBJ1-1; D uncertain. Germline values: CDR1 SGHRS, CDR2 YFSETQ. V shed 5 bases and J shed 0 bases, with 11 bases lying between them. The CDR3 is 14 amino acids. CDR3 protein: CASRSDQLNTEAFF. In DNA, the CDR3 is TGCGCCAGCAGGAGTGACCAATTGAACACTGAAGCTTTCTTT. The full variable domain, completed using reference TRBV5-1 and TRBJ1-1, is KAGVTQTPRYLIKTRGQQVTLSCSPISGHRSVSWYQQTPGQGLQFLFEYFSETQRNKGNFPGRFSGRQFSNSRSEMNVSTLELGDSALYLCASRSDQLNTEAFFGQGTRLTVV.

Written as DNA, the CDR3 is TGTGCCAGCAGGGGGCCTTATTCCTACGAGCAGTACTTC. Protein product: CASRGPYSYEQYF. This chain links TRBV14 with TRBJ2-7, with TRBD1 as a possible D gene (5 bases). Germline CDR1 reads SGHDN; CDR2 reads FVKESK. This CDR3 is built from 13 residues. The V end was cut by 6 bases, the J end by 1 base, with 10 bases between.

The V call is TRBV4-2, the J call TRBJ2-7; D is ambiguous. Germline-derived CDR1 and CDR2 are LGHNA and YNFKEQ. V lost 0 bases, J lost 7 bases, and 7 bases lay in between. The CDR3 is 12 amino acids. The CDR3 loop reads CASSQDLYEQYF. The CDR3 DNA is TGTGCCAGCAGCCAAGATCTTTATGAGCAGTACTTC.

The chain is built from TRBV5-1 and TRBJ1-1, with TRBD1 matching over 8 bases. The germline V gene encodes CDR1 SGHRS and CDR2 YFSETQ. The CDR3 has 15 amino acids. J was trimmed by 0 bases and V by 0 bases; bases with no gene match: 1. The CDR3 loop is CASSLETGVNTEAFF. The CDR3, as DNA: TGCGCCAGCAGCTTGGAGACAGGGGTGAACACTGAAGCTTTCTTT.

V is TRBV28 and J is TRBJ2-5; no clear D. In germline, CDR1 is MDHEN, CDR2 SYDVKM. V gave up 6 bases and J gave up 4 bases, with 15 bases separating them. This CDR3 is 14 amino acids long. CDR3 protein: CASRQLSWGETQYF. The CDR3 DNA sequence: TGTGCCAGCAGACAGCTATCCTGGGGAGAGACCCAGTACTTC.

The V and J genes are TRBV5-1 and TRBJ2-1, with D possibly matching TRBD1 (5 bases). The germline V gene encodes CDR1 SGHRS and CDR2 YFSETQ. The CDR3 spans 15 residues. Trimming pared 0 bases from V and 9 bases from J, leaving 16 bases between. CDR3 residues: CASSLGHQGIGEQFF. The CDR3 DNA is TGCGCCAGCAGCTTGGGGCACCAGGGAATCGGTGAGCAGTTCTTC.

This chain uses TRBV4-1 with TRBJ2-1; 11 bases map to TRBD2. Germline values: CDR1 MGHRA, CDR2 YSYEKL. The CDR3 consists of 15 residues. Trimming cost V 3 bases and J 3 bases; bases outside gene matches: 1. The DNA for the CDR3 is TGCGCCAGCAGCCAGACTAGCGGGGTCTACAATGAGCAGTTCTTC. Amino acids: CASSQTSGVYNEQFF.

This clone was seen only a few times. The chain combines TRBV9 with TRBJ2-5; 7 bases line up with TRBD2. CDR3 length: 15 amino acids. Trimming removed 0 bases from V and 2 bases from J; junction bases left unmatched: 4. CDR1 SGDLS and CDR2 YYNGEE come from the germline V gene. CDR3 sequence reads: CASSVEGLKQETQYF. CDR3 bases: TGTGCCAGCAGCGTAGAGGGACTAAAGCAAGAGACCCAGTACTTC.

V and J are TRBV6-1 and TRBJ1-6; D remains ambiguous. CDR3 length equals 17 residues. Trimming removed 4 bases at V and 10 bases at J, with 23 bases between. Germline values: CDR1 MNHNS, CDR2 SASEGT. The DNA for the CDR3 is TGTGCCAGCAGTGCCAATCATAGGAGTACGTCTAGATCACCCCTCCACTTT. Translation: CASSANHRSTSRSPLHF.

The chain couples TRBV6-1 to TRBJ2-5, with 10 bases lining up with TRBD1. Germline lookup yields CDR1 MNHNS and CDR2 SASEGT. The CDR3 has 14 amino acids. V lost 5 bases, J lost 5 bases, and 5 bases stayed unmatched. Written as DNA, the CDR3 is TGTGCCAGCAGTCCACGGACAGGGGGGGAGACCCAGTACTTC. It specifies CASSPRTGGETQYF.

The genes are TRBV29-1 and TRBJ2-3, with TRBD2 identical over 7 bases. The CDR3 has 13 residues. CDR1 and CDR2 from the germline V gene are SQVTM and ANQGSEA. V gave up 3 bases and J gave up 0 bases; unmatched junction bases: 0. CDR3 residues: CSVEGGSTDTQYF. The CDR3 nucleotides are TGCAGCGTTGAGGGAGGGAGCACAGATACGCAGTATTTT.